This T cell receptor (beta chain) was profiled in a study of T-cell memory formation after mild COVID-19. Study conclusions and caveats: Within pre-infection memory, some responding clones were found, suggesting cross-reactive memory joined.

As for this clonotype: Its cognate antigen is unknown.

MiXCR, applied by TCRdb to the 5' RACE reads, yields one record per CDR3 protein. The table records fewer than 75,000 distinct CDR3 sequences, approximately 12% of them present only once. This CDR3 contains 16 residues. The trim removed 3 bases at V and 5 bases at J, leaving 8 bases unmatched. CDR1 is KGHSH and CDR2 is LQKENI in the germline V gene. The TCR sequence derives from a man aged 18 to 30 who had mild COVID-19 (a few samples of this study predate the infection). Cell type and time point are not known. This chain joins TRBV18 and TRBJ2-2, with TRBD1 matching 8 bases. Sequencing used PBMCs or a T cell subset sorted from them (not recorded which). CDR3: CASSPTGTGGTGELFF. CDR3 nucleotides: TGTGCCAGCTCACCTACCGGGACAGGAGGTACCGGGGAGCTGTTTTTT.